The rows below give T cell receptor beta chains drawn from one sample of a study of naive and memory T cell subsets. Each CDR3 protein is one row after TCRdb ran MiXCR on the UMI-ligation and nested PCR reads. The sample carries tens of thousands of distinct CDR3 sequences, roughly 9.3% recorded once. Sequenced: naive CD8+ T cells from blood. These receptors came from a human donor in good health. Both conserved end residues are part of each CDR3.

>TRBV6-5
CASSYGKGAGELFF
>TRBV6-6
CASSYSADRGEVEAFF
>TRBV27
CASSPNRSKYEQYF
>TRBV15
CATSSRRQANEKLFF
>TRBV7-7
CASSLGPGDEQFF
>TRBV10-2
CASGTGRSGNTIYF
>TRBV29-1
CSVGGTGMSYEQYF
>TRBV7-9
CASSSIRRLAGGRTDTQYF
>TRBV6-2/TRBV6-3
CASSRRDREYEQYF
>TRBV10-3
CAISGIQGSEQYF
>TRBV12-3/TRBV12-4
CASSYSRTGELFF
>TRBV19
CASSAILGGQSSYEQYF